The subject of this entry is one TCR beta chain. Its antigen is as yet unknown. The sample originates from a study of shared clonotypes between healthy human individuals. Study results and caveats: Among donors, sharing of clonotypes was expected to be affected by sequencing depth.

Several immunoSEQ 96-well plates shared each subset's DNA, each plate a replicate. Some 30,000 T cell genomes, or roughly 200 ng DNA, went into the sorted-subset replicate PCRs. TCRdb's copy holds only in-frame clones and misses some; the assay was immunoSEQ multiplex PCR. This sample yields a few million clones, of which 85% to 95% are seen a single time; 0.37% belongs to the top ten. All donors were Caucasian adults living in Nashville, Tennessee. Trimming stripped 4 bases from V and 2 bases from J, with 12 bases between. The CDR3 runs 14 residues. Germline CDR1 is SGHNT and CDR2 is YYREEE (reference sequence).

This chain connects TRBV5-4 to TRBJ1-2, with D possibly TRBD1 on 6 matching bases. The clonotype originates from a man aged 18 to 29 in good health. Some clones in this sample may be carry-over from other donors' samples. Input material: naive CD4+ T cells from PBMCs. Indicated subset: CD45RA+ positively selected. Written as DNA, the CDR3 is TGTGCCAGCAGCGCCCTACAGGGCAACTATGGCTACACCTTC. It specifies CASSALQGNYGYTF.